Listed below are T cell receptor beta chains from one sample, sequenced in a study of long-term antiretroviral therapy in people with HIV. Libraries were prepared by immunoSEQ multiplex PCR; TCRdb keeps only in-frame clonotypes and omits some of them. The table has some 28,000 clones, 70% to 90% seen once. The sample here was unsorted PBMCs, taken 0.5 years after starting antiretroviral therapy. The receptors derive from a woman aged 18 to 35 with HIV. Both conserved end residues are part of each CDR3. Fields, in order: D gene, V gene, J gene, clone size, CDR3 DNA, CDR3 protein. D genes are given only for firm matches. Not every row has a clone size; where given, it reads once, few, many or a size class.

D: TRBD2; V: TRBV27; J: TRBJ2-7; size: .; DNA: TGTGCCAGCAGTTTAGATCCGACTAGCGGGGGATACGAGCAGTACTTC; CDR3: CASSLDPTSGGYEQYF
D: TRBD2; V: TRBV5-1; J: TRBJ2-1; size: .; DNA: TGCGCCAGCAGCTCTACTAGCGGATCCTACAATGAGCAGTTCTTC; CDR3: CASSSTSGSYNEQFF
D: .; V: TRBV6-5; J: TRBJ2-5; size: .; DNA: TGTGCCAGCAGTCCCGGGGTCCAAGAGACCCAGTACTTC; CDR3: CASSPGVQETQYF
D: TRBD2; V: TRBV18; J: TRBJ2-3; size: .; DNA: TGTGCCAGCTCACCACGACTAGCGGGAACAGATACGCAGTATTTT; CDR3: CASSPRLAGTDTQYF
D: TRBD2; V: TRBV14; J: TRBJ2-7; size: .; DNA: TGTGCCAGCAGCGGGGGACTAGCGGCCTACGAGCAGTACTTC; CDR3: CASSGGLAAYEQYF
D: .; V: TRBV10-1; J: TRBJ2-7; size: .; DNA: TGCGCCCCCTTACGGAGGGACCCCGCAAATGGCAGCCAATACGAGCAGTACTTC; CDR3: CAPLRRDPANGSQYEQYF
D: TRBD1; V: TRBV4-1; J: TRBJ2-7; size: .; DNA: TGCGCCAGCAGCCAAGGTCCGGACAGGGCCACCTACGAGCAGTACTTC; CDR3: CASSQGPDRATYEQYF
D: TRBD2; V: TRBV9; J: TRBJ2-5; size: .; DNA: TGTGCCAGCAGCGTAGAGCTAGCGGATCAGACCCAGTACTTC; CDR3: CASSVELADQTQYF
D: .; V: TRBV4-2; J: TRBJ2-7; size: .; DNA: TGTGCCAGCAGCCAAGGCGGGACCGGGACCTACGAGCAGTACTTC; CDR3: CASSQGGTGTYEQYF
D: .; V: TRBV6-5; J: TRBJ2-7; size: .; DNA: TGTGCCAGCAGTTGGCGGGGCGGGACCTACGAGCAGTACTTC; CDR3: CASSWRGGTYEQYF
D: TRBD2; V: TRBV7-6; J: TRBJ2-7; size: once; DNA: TGTGCCAGCAGCAGATCAGCGGGAGGGCGGCACGAGCAGTACTTC; CDR3: CASSRSAGGRHEQYF
D: .; V: TRBV2; J: TRBJ1-5; size: .; DNA: TGTGCCAGCAGGACTAGGGGGACGGGTAGCAATCAGCCCCAGCATTTT; CDR3: CASRTRGTGSNQPQHF
D: .; V: TRBV11-3; J: TRBJ2-1; size: .; DNA: TGTGCCAGCAGCCACACCGCTGCCCGGAATGAGCAGTTCTTC; CDR3: CASSHTAARNEQFF
D: .; V: TRBV5-1; J: TRBJ2-1; size: .; DNA: TGCGCCAGCAGCGCTGGGGGCGGGAGCGGTGTTGGTGGGTCCTACAATGAGCAGTTCTTC; CDR3: CASSAGGGSGVGGSYNEQFF
D: .; V: TRBV4-3; J: TRBJ2-1; size: .; DNA: TGCGCCAGCAGCCAAGAAGGGCCGGGTACCGTCGGTGAGCAGTTCTTC; CDR3: CASSQEGPGTVGEQFF
D: TRBD1; V: TRBV18; J: TRBJ1-4; size: .; DNA: TGTGCCAGCTCACCACAGGGACAGGGAGGTGAAAAACTGTTTTTT; CDR3: CASSPQGQGGEKLFF
D: TRBD1; V: TRBV7-2; J: TRBJ2-1; size: .; DNA: TGTGCCAGCAGCTCGACAGGGGGGGCTGGTAATGAGCAGTTCTTC; CDR3: CASSSTGGAGNEQFF
D: .; V: TRBV10-1; J: TRBJ2-1; size: .; DNA: TGCGCCAGCAGTGACAGCTTAGGGGAGCAGTTCTTC; CDR3: CASSDSLGEQFF
D: .; V: TRBV7-9; J: TRBJ2-7; size: .; DNA: TGTGCCAGCAGCCCCCGCGGGGACATCTACGAGCAGTACTTC; CDR3: CASSPRGDIYEQYF
D: TRBD1; V: TRBV2; J: TRBJ2-7; size: .; DNA: TGTGCCAGCGGAGCATACCGGGACAGGTTTCCCTACGAGCAGTACTTC; CDR3: CASGAYRDRFPYEQYF
D: TRBD2; V: TRBV6-1; J: TRBJ2-2; size: .; DNA: TGTGCCAGCAGTACACTAGCGTCCACCGGGGAGCTGTTTTTT; CDR3: CASSTLASTGELFF
D: TRBD1; V: TRBV9; J: TRBJ1-2; size: few; DNA: TGTGCCAGCAGCGGAGCCTATCGGGACAGCCTTAACTATGGCTACACCTTC; CDR3: CASSGAYRDSLNYGYTF
D: TRBD2; V: TRBV11-2; J: TRBJ2-5; size: .; DNA: TGTGCCAGCAGCGGGACTAGCGGGAGGCTGGGAGAGACCCAGTACTTC; CDR3: CASSGTSGRLGETQYF
D: TRBD1; V: TRBV27; J: TRBJ2-5; size: .; DNA: TGTGCCAGCTCCACCTACAGGGGCGAGCCGGAGACCCAGTACTTC; CDR3: CASSTYRGEPETQYF
D: TRBD2; V: TRBV11-3; J: TRBJ2-1; size: .; DNA: TGTGCCAGCAGCCAGAAGCGGGAGGGCAATCATGAGCAGTTCTTC; CDR3: CASSQKREGNHEQFF
D: TRBD2; V: TRBV10-3; J: TRBJ2-7; size: once; DNA: TGTGCCATCAGTGAGGCTAGCGGGAGACCCTACGAGCAGTACTTC; CDR3: CAISEASGRPYEQYF
D: TRBD2; V: TRBV7-9; J: TRBJ2-1; size: .; DNA: TGTGCCAGCAGCCCCACTAGCGGGAGGGGCTACAATGAGCAGTTCTTC; CDR3: CASSPTSGRGYNEQFF
D: .; V: TRBV27; J: TRBJ2-3; size: once; DNA: TGTGCCAGCAGTTTGGGCTACAGCACAGATACGCAGTATTTT; CDR3: CASSLGYSTDTQYF
D: .; V: TRBV5-1; J: TRBJ2-3; size: .; DNA: TGCGCCAGCAGCGGGCCCCTTGGCACAGATACGCAGTATTTT; CDR3: CASSGPLGTDTQYF